Each of the 22 T cell receptor beta chains below was sequenced from the same sample in a study of shared clonotypes between healthy human individuals. Here immunoSEQ multiplex PCR was the method, and the copy in TCRdb shows in-frame clones only, minus some. The table has about 2,100,000 clones, just over 90% seen once. Terminally differentiated effector memory CD45RA+ cells were left out of the naive CD8 fraction, which was CD45RO-negative and positively selected for CCR7. Sequenced material: naive CD8+ T cells from PBMCs. The receptor source for this set is a young man in good health. Some clones in this sample may be carry-over from other donors' samples.

This chain uses TRBV7-9 with TRBJ2-7, with TRBD2 as a possible D gene (6 bases). Looked up from germline, CDR1 is SEHNR and CDR2 is FQNEAQ (reference sequence). With 7 bases removed from V and 2 bases from J, the gap between germline ends came to 12 bases. The CDR3 has 13 amino acids. This CDR3 reads CASTKGGAYEQYF. The CDR3 DNA sequence: TGTGCCAGCACCAAGGGAGGAGCCTACGAGCAGTACTTC.

The V gene is TRBV19, the J gene TRBJ2-1; 7 bases are a match to TRBD2. The germline CDR1 and CDR2 sequences are LNHDA and SQIVND (reference sequence). The CDR3 is 13 amino acids. V trimming: 3 bases; J trimming: 7 bases; junction bases outside the gene matches: 3. The CDR3 region is CASSIEGGNEQFF. As DNA, the CDR3 is TGTGCCAGTAGTATCGAGGGAGGGAATGAGCAGTTCTTC.

The chain links TRBV6-5 to TRBJ1-4, with 7 bases lining up with TRBD1. The CDR3 consists of 15 residues. CDR1 and CDR2 (germline): MNHEY, SVGAGI. The V gene end was trimmed by 2 bases and the J gene end by 7 bases; junction bases not matched to a gene: 7. The CDR3 DNA sequence: TGTGCCAGCAGTTACGGTCGACAGGGTGGTGAAAAACTGTTTTTT. It yields the protein CASSYGRQGGEKLFF.

The chain uses TRBV7-8 and TRBJ2-3; no clear D. This CDR3 comprises 12 residues. Deletions cut 0 bases from V and 6 bases from J, with 4 bases between. Germline loops: CDR1 SGHVS, CDR2 FQNEAQ. The CDR3 nucleotides read TGTGCCAGCAGCTTAGCCTGGGATACGCAGTATTTT. Translating gives CASSLAWDTQYF.

This rearrangement joins TRBV29-1 to TRBJ1-2; tentative D call: TRBD1 (5 bases). The CDR3 contains 12 residues. Germline V gene data show CDR1 as SQVTM and CDR2 as ANQGSEA. Trimming cost V 6 bases and J 8 bases, with 16 bases left between them. CDR3 DNA sequence: TGCAGCGTGGACGGGACCGACGGCGGCTACACCTTC. Translating it yields CSVDGTDGGYTF.

The V call is TRBV4-3, the J call TRBJ2-7; the match to TRBD2 covers 7 bases. CDR3 length: 17 residues. J gave up 0 bases and V 1 base, and 9 bases lay outside the gene matches. The V gene's germline CDR1 is LGHNA and CDR2 YSLEER. CDR3 in DNA: TGCGCCAGCAGCCAAGGATTGATCCGGGAGGCCTCCTACGAGCAGTACTTC. It codes for CASSQGLIREASYEQYF.

The CDR3 nucleotides read TGTGCCAGCAGTTTGGGGGACGGGGAGCAGTACTTC. The encoded protein is CASSLGDGEQYF. The chain is built from TRBV28 and TRBJ2-7, with D possibly called TRBD1 or TRBD2 (5 bases each). This CDR3 comprises 12 residues. Germline-derived CDR1 and CDR2 are MDHEN and SYDVKM. The V end was cut by 3 bases, the J end by 7 bases, with 10 bases between.

This chain links TRBV9 with TRBJ1-2; the D gene is possibly TRBD1 (6 bases). Trimming left V 3 bases short and J 4 bases short, with 10 bases between. Germline CDR1 is SGDLS and CDR2 is YYNGEE. The CDR3 spans 13 residues. In DNA form, the CDR3 reads TGTGCCAGCAGCGGCGGGGGGCCCTATGGCTACACCTTC. It codes for CASSGGGPYGYTF.

This chain joins TRBV7-6 and TRBJ2-2; no reliable D call. Trimming cost V 6 bases and J 7 bases, with 9 bases left between them. This CDR3 spans 12 amino acids. Looked up from germline, CDR1 is SGHVS and CDR2 is FNYEAQ. CDR3 nucleotide sequence: TGTGCCAGCAGTCAAGGCGGCGGGGAGCTGTTTTTT. Protein: CASSQGGGELFF.

The table lists this clone with a count of one. The chain uses TRBV7-8 and TRBJ2-2; 7 bases are shared with TRBD2. Germline-derived CDR1 and CDR2 are SGHVS and FQNEAQ. This CDR3 has 18 amino acids. V was clipped by 2 bases and J by 0 bases; unmatched bases: 9. CDR3 nucleotide sequence: TGTGCCAGCAGCTTATGGGGACGGCTAGCGGCGAACACCGGGGAGCTGTTTTTT. The encoded protein is CASSLWGRLAANTGELFF.

The chain combines TRBV19 with TRBJ1-5, with 8 positions matching TRBD1. There are 15 residues in the CDR3. Germline lookup yields CDR1 LNHDA and CDR2 SQIVND (reference sequence). V lost 4 bases, J lost 4 bases, and 6 bases stayed unmatched. CDR3 sequence reads: CASSTEDRGNQPQHF. DNA of the CDR3: TGTGCCAGTAGTACAGAAGACAGGGGAAATCAGCCCCAGCATTTT.

J is TRBJ2-1 and V is TRBV19; the D gene is possibly TRBD2 (5 bases). V lost 3 bases and J lost 3, with 15 bases in between. Germline assignment: CDR1 LNHDA and CDR2 SQIVND (reference sequence). There are 16 residues in the CDR3. The CDR3 region is CASSIRAGLLYNEQFF. Written as DNA, the CDR3 is TGTGCCAGTAGTATTAGGGCGGGCCTACTCTACAATGAGCAGTTCTTC.

This chain links TRBV7-9 with TRBJ1-1; 9 bases line up with TRBD1. CDR3 length: 15 residues. Germline CDR1 reads SEHNR; CDR2 reads FQNEAQ (reference sequence). V trimming: 5 bases; J trimming: 2 bases; junction bases outside the gene matches: 6. The CDR3 DNA sequence: TGTGCCAGCAGCAACGGACAGGGGCTAAACACTGAAGCTTTCTTT. It is translated as CASSNGQGLNTEAFF.

This chain joins TRBV27 and TRBJ2-7; tentatively, D is TRBD1 (5 bases). The length of the CDR3 is 15 residues. The ends were cut back, 3 bases at V and 3 bases at J, with 15 bases in the middle. Germline V gives CDR1 MNHEY, CDR2 SMNVEV (reference sequence). The CDR3 is CASSLGSAGFYEQYF. The CDR3 DNA sequence: TGTGCCAGCAGTTTGGGGTCGGCAGGGTTCTACGAGCAGTACTTC.

J is TRBJ2-7 and V is TRBV11-2; the D is unclear. There are 13 residues in the CDR3. The ends were cut back, 2 bases at V and 3 bases at J, with 8 bases in the middle. CDR1 is SGHAT and CDR2 is FQNNGV in the germline V gene. The CDR3 DNA reads as TGTGCCAGCAGCTTAAGTCCCCTCTACGAGCAGTACTTC. It specifies CASSLSPLYEQYF.

This chain uses TRBV28 with TRBJ1-2, with TRBD1 identical over 8 bases. The CDR3 sequence is 13 residues long. CDR1 is MDHEN, CDR2 SYDVKM, per germline. The ends lost 3 bases at V and 8 bases at J; junction bases unmatched: 5. The CDR3 DNA sequence: TGTGCCAGCAGTTTTCCAGGGGGCGAAGGCTACACCTTC. Translated, it gives CASSFPGGEGYTF.

The V and J genes are TRBV28 and TRBJ1-1; the D is unclear. The germline gives CDR1 MDHEN, CDR2 SYDVKM. The ends were cut back, 3 bases at V and 0 bases at J, with 8 bases in the middle. The CDR3 has 14 residues. For the CDR3, the DNA is TGTGCCAGCAGTTTTAAGGTAGTGAACACTGAAGCTTTCTTT. Translated, it gives CASSFKVVNTEAFF. Combining the CDR3 with reference TRBV28 and TRBJ1-1 gives the whole variable domain DVKVTQSSRYLVKRTGEKVFLECVQDMDHENMFWYRQDPGLGLRLIYFSYDVKMKEKGDIPEGYSVSREKKERFSLILESASTNQTSMYLCASSFKVVNTEAFFGQGTRLTVV.

V and J are TRBV5-1 and TRBJ2-5, with 10 bases fitting TRBD2. CDR1 is SGHRS, CDR2 YFSETQ, per germline. Unmatched junction bases numbered 5, after V lost 1 base and J lost 5 bases. This CDR3 contains 15 residues. For the CDR3, the DNA is TGCGCCAGCAGCTTGTCGGCTAGCGGGAGTGAGACCCAGTACTTC. It encodes CASSLSASGSETQYF.

The chain joins TRBV6-5 to TRBJ2-5; D is ambiguous. V was shortened by 5 bases and J by 2 bases, with 12 bases between the two germline ends. The CDR3 length is 14 residues. Germline CDR1 is MNHEY and CDR2 is SVGAGI. The CDR3 here is CASSPVDVQETQYF. The CDR3 nucleotides read TGTGCCAGCAGTCCTGTCGATGTACAAGAGACCCAGTACTTC.

J is TRBJ2-7 and V is TRBV7-6; TRBD1 or TRBD2 may be the D gene (5 bases each). CDR1 and CDR2 (germline): SGHVS, FNYEAQ. This CDR3 comprises 15 residues. The germline V and J ends were trimmed by 4 bases and 3 bases, with 16 bases remaining between them. CDR3 nucleotide sequence: TGTGCCAGCAGCTCCTACCGGGACGGAGACTACGAGCAGTACTTC. It translates to CASSSYRDGDYEQYF.

This sequence joins TRBV27 and TRBJ2-7, with D perhaps TRBD1 (6 bases). Looked up from germline, CDR1 is MNHEY and CDR2 is SMNVEV (reference sequence). The CDR3 extends over 13 amino acids. V was cut by 5 bases and J by 6 bases, with 14 bases left in between. CDR3 sequence (DNA): TGTGCCAGCAGTGACACCGGGACACTCGAGCAGTACTTC. Amino acids: CASSDTGTLEQYF.

The chain employs TRBV7-9 and TRBJ1-2, with D maybe TRBD1 (6 bases). This CDR3 comprises 17 residues. V shed 5 bases and J shed 6 bases, with 25 bases lying between them. The germline CDR1 and CDR2 sequences are SEHNR and FQNEAQ (reference sequence). CDR3 loop: CASSPRLPGGGLNGYTF. CDR3 sequence (DNA): TGTGCCAGCAGCCCCCGGTTACCAGGCGGGGGGCTTAATGGCTACACCTTC.